Sequencing of this TCR beta chain was carried out in a study of blood T cell repertoires in COVID-19. TCRdb's table, derived via immunoSEQ multiplex PCR, lists solely in-frame clones and lacks some. The table has roughly 240,000 clones, approximately 85% seen once. The V and J ends lost 2 bases and 10 bases respectively, with 18 bases between them. Germline assignment: CDR1 SGHRS and CDR2 YFSETQ. This CDR3 comprises 14 residues. The sample comprised PBMCs or T cells enriched from blood (not recorded which). V usage is TRBV5-1 and J usage is TRBJ1-2; unclear D gene. The TCR comes from a woman in her fifties or sixties who had recovered from COVID-19. The CDR3 here is CASSFRGDHRNYTF. CDR3 nucleotides: TGCGCCAGCAGCTTCCGAGGAGATCACCGAAACTACACCTTC. The full variable domain, its missing parts supplied by reference TRBV5-1 and TRBJ1-2, is KAGVTQTPRYLIKTRGQQVTLSCSPISGHRSVSWYQQTPGQGLQFLFEYFSETQRNKGNFPGRFSGRQFSNSRSEMNVSTLELGDSALYLCASSFRGDHRNYTFGSGTRLTVV.